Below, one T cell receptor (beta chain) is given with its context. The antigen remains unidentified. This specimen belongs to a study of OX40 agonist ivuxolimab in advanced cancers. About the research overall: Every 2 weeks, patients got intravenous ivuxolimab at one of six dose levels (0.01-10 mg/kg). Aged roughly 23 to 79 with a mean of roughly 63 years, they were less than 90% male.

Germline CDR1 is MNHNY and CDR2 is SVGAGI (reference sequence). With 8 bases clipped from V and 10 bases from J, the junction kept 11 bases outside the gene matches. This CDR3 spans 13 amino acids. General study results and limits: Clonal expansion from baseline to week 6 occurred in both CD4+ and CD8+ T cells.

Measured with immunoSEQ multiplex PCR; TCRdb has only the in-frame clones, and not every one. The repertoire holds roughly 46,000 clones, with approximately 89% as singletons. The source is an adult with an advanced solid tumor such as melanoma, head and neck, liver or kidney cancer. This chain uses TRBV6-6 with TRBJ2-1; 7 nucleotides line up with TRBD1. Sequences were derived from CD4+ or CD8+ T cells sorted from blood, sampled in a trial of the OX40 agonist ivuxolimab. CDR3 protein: CASALGTVQEQFF. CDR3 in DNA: TGTGCCAGCGCCCTCGGGACAGTACAAGAGCAGTTCTTC.